This T cell receptor beta chain was sequenced for a study of human T cells and chemical hapten exposure. Study-wide background: Read at 6 days, the patch tests placed 0.01% DPC on the upper back.

The V and J ends lost 1 base and 1 base respectively, with 7 bases between them. From germline, CDR1 is SEHNR and CDR2 FQNEAQ (reference sequence). This CDR3 has 14 residues. Individual cDNA molecules each carried unique molecular identifiers attached by the library. One entry per CDR3 protein, called by TCRdb with MiXCR from the RACE reads. The sample includes 250,000 or so distinct CDR3 sequences, 7.5% to 8% of them seen just once. The time point denotes: pre-sensitization, week 0. Stated treatment: therapeutic diphenylcyclopropenone sensitization with weekly scalp DPC. Alopecia patients, 18 to 70 years old and DPC-suitable, served as donors. This clonotype was seen repeatedly, ten times or more.

Sequencing was performed on whole blood, taken in connection with sensitization to the hapten diphenylcyclopropenone (DPC). The J gene is TRBJ1-1, the V gene TRBV7-9; the D gene is possibly TRBD1 (5 bases). This clonotype originated in a man younger than 35 with alopecia areata. Some clones in this sample may be carry-over from other donors' samples. The CDR3 loop is CASSLDQGNTEAFF. CDR3 nucleotide sequence: TGTGCCAGCAGCTTAGATCAGGGGAACACTGAAGCTTTCTTT.